Presented here are 20 T cell receptor beta chains from one specimen sequenced in a study of early T cells in non-severe SARS-CoV-2 infection (dated by TCRdb to the early 2020s). Libraries were made using 5' RACE. The sample was run on a NextSeq 500. TCRdb reworked the public reads: Q25 trimming with fastp, MiXCR clone assembly, productive beta chains retained. Every distinct CDR3 protein forms one entry, paired with its most common genes and DNA. The sample table lists 45,000 to 75,000 distinct CDR3 sequences, 8% to 9% of them with a count of one. The ten largest make up roughly 18% of the sample. Sequenced material: whole blood. The receptors shown here come from an adult who was a healthcare worker with PCR-confirmed SARS-CoV-2 infection or an uninfected control (not recorded which).

This clonotype showed up many times. This chain connects TRBV7-2 to TRBJ2-6, with D unresolved. Germline CDR1 is SGHTA and CDR2 is FQGNSA. The CDR3 is 14 residues long. Deletions cut 1 base from V and 1 base from J, with 2 bases between. The CDR3 is CASSLGSGANVLTF. Here the CDR3 DNA reads TGTGCCAGCAGCTTAGGGTCTGGGGCCAACGTCCTGACTTTC.

The chain joins TRBV2 to TRBJ2-3; D is unclear. CDR3 length: 10 amino acids. The germline V gene encodes CDR1 SNHLY and CDR2 FYNNEI. V was trimmed by 10 bases and J by 6 bases, leaving 8 bases between them. CDR3 DNA: TGTGCCACCAACCCTGATACGCAGTATTTT. Protein product: CATNPDTQYF.

There are many counts of this clonotype. V gene TRBV20-1 combines with J gene TRBJ1-5; TRBD1 is a possible D gene (5 bases). CDR3 length: 15 residues. V dropped 6 bases and J dropped 3 bases, with 18 bases sitting between them. CDR1 and CDR2 from the germline V gene are DFQATT and SNEGSKA (reference sequence). The CDR3 loop reads CSALTGHPNNQPQHF. CDR3 DNA: TGCAGTGCCCTAACTGGACATCCCAACAATCAGCCCCAGCATTTT.

This clonotype appeared many times. The chain combines TRBV6-2 or TRBV6-3 with TRBJ1-5, with TRBD1 matching 7 bases. Losses at the gene ends were 5 bases for V and 4 bases for J; bases not matched to a gene: 14. Germline loops: CDR1 MNHEY, CDR2 SVGEGT. This CDR3 has 17 amino acids. Here the CDR3 DNA reads TGTGCCAGCAGTCGGATTCCGGGACAGTTGATGAATCAGCCCCAGCATTTT. This sequence encodes CASSRIPGQLMNQPQHF.

This clonotype was counted ten times or more. This chain links TRBV4-3 with TRBJ2-1; 10 nucleotides agree with TRBD2. CDR1 and CDR2 from the germline V gene are LGHNA and YSLEER. V shed 0 bases and J 9 bases; nucleotides not matched to a gene: 5. The CDR3 covers 15 residues. This CDR3 reads CASSQDGLAGAEQFF. The CDR3 nucleotides read TGCGCCAGCAGCCAAGATGGGCTAGCGGGAGCTGAGCAGTTCTTC.

A few counts support this clonotype. The chain is built from TRBV2 and TRBJ2-1; 8 bases agree with TRBD2. Per the germline V gene, CDR1 is SNHLY and CDR2 is FYNNEI. The CDR3 contains 14 residues. Losses at the gene ends were 8 bases for V and 3 bases for J; bases not matched to a gene: 6. The CDR3 DNA follows: TGTGCCAGCCTCCCCGGGACTAGCTACAATGAGCAGTTCTTC. As protein: CASLPGTSYNEQFF.

The rearrangement joins TRBV10-3 to TRBJ2-3; 11 nucleotides align to TRBD2. V lost 2 bases and J lost 1; bases outside the gene matches: 2. Germline V gene sequence: CDR1 ENHRY, CDR2 SYGVKD. There are 16 residues in the CDR3. The CDR3 loop reads CAISEPGLAGTDTQYF. The DNA for the CDR3 is TGTGCCATCAGTGAGCCGGGACTAGCGGGCACAGATACGCAGTATTTT.

The chain combines TRBV27 with TRBJ1-2, with 9 bases that match TRBD1. Losses at the gene ends were 7 bases for V and 4 bases for J; bases not matched to a gene: 10. Germline V lookup: CDR1 MNHEY, CDR2 SMNVEV (reference sequence). The CDR3 contains 15 residues. CDR3 region: CASKGDRVGVYGYTF. CDR3 DNA: TGTGCCAGCAAAGGGGACAGGGTTGGTGTCTATGGCTACACCTTC.

The chain joins TRBV20-1 to TRBJ1-2, with D maybe TRBD1 (5 bases). CDR1 is DFQATT, CDR2 SNEGSKA, per germline (reference sequence). V was pared by 6 bases and J by 7 bases, with 9 bases between. The CDR3 spans 10 residues. Here the CDR3 DNA reads TGCAGTGCCGCCCAGGGTGGCTACACCTTC. Protein sequence: CSAAQGGYTF.

The V and J genes are TRBV27 and TRBJ1-2; possible D gene TRBD1, 5 bases. V lost 4 bases and J 5 bases, leaving 20 bases between the germline ends. This CDR3 spans 16 amino acids. Germline assignment: CDR1 MNHEY and CDR2 SMNVEV (reference sequence). CDR3 DNA: TGTGCCAGCAGTTACCCCCCCTCCGGGACCGAGTATGGCTACACCTTC. This encodes CASSYPPSGTEYGYTF.

The chain combines TRBV7-9 with TRBJ1-2, with a weak D call TRBD1 (5 bases). Trimming shortened V by 1 base and J by 4 bases, and 13 bases separated the two germline ends. Germline V CDR1 and CDR2: SEHNR, FQNEAQ (reference sequence). The CDR3 covers 15 residues. CDR3 sequence (DNA): TGTGCCAGCAGCTTAGGGGGCAGGGCGGCCTATGGCTACACCTTC. Its protein is CASSLGGRAAYGYTF.

The sample holds many counts of this clonotype. CDR3 residues: CAISEVQGGSTDTQYF. DNA of the CDR3: TGTGCCATCTCCGAAGTGCAGGGGGGGTCAACAGATACGCAGTATTTT. The chain links TRBV10-3 to TRBJ2-3; D might be TRBD1 or TRBD2, each matching 7 bases. This CDR3 contains 16 residues. The V and J ends lost 8 bases and 3 bases respectively, with 21 bases between them. Germline loops: CDR1 ENHRY, CDR2 SYGVKD.

This clonotype was observed at least ten times. J is TRBJ2-5 and V is TRBV4-2; D possibly uses TRBD1 or TRBD2 (5 bases each). Per the germline V gene, CDR1 is LGHNA and CDR2 is YNFKEQ. V was trimmed by 0 bases and J by 5 bases, leaving 19 bases between them. The CDR3 is 17 residues long. The CDR3, as DNA: TGTGCCAGCAGCCAAGATCCGAGGGGCGCGGCAGGGGAGACCCAGTACTTC. It is translated as CASSQDPRGAAGETQYF.

This clonotype was counted a few times. The genes are TRBV19 and TRBJ1-1; D might be TRBD1 (6 bases). V was cut by 5 bases and J by 5 bases, with 24 bases left in between. Germline loops: CDR1 LNHDA, CDR2 SQIVND (reference sequence). The CDR3 covers 17 residues. Written as DNA, the CDR3 is TGTGCCAGTAGTGCACTGTTTGTGACAGGAGGACGAACTGAAGCTTTCTTT. Translation gives CASSALFVTGGRTEAFF. The complete variable domain, with remaining parts taken from reference TRBV19 and TRBJ1-1, reads DGGITQSPKYLFRKEGQNVTLSCEQNLNHDAMYWYRQDPGQGLRLIYYSQIVNDFQKGDIAEGYSVSREKKESFPLTVTSAQKNPTAFYLCASSALFVTGGRTEAFFGQGTRLTVV.

Ten or more counts support this clonotype. The V gene is TRBV19, the J gene TRBJ2-1; 8 bases fit TRBD2. This CDR3 spans 14 amino acids. V lost 0 bases, J lost 15 bases, and 10 bases stayed unmatched. Germline V gene data show CDR1 as LNHDA and CDR2 as SQIVND (reference sequence). DNA of the CDR3: TGTGCCAGTAGTATAGATCGGGAGGGGAAGATAGGGTTCTTC. Translating gives CASSIDREGKIGFF.

This clonotype was found many times. This chain joins TRBV10-3 and TRBJ2-4; D is uncertain. This CDR3 comprises 16 residues. The ends were cut back, 2 bases at V and 1 base at J, with 12 bases in the middle. Germline loops: CDR1 ENHRY, CDR2 SYGVKD. In nucleotides, the CDR3 is TGTGCCATCAGTGAGACCCCCGCTAGTGCCAAAAACATTCAGTACTTC. This encodes CAISETPASAKNIQYF.

A few counts support this clonotype. The genes are TRBV6-2 or TRBV6-3 and TRBJ2-1; D gene unclear. With 5 bases removed from V and 5 bases from J, the gap between germline ends came to 13 bases. Germline-derived CDR1 and CDR2 are MNHEY and SVGEGT. The CDR3 totals 14 residues. DNA of the CDR3: TGTGCCAGCAGTCCCTTCCGGCCCAACAATGAGCAGTTCTTC. This encodes CASSPFRPNNEQFF.

This clonotype was seen ten or more times. The chain uses TRBV6-6 and TRBJ2-7, with D hard to call. This CDR3 has 14 residues. In germline, CDR1 is MNHNY, CDR2 SVGAGI (reference sequence). The germline V and J ends were trimmed by 2 bases and 2 bases, with 10 bases remaining between them. The CDR3 bases are TGTGCCAGCAGTTACGGGCGGCAGACCTACGAGCAGTACTTC. It encodes CASSYGRQTYEQYF.

This clonotype came up many times. The J gene is TRBJ1-2, the V gene TRBV7-2; 10 bases fit TRBD1. The CDR3 spans 14 residues. J lost 6 bases, V lost 5 bases, and 6 bases had no gene match. Germline V lookup: CDR1 SGHTA, CDR2 FQGNSA. CDR3 sequence (DNA): TGTGCCAGCAGCCGCGCGACAGGGGGCGATGGCTACACCTTC. Protein sequence: CASSRATGGDGYTF.

The sample holds many counts of this clonotype. The J gene is TRBJ2-5, the V gene TRBV6-2 or TRBV6-3; possibly TRBD2 for D (5 bases). CDR1 and CDR2 from the germline V gene are MNHEY and SVGEGT. This CDR3 has 13 amino acids. V was clipped by 2 bases and J by 4 bases, with 8 bases between them. Here the CDR3 reads CASSYGGIETQYF. In DNA form, the CDR3 reads TGTGCCAGCAGTTACGGAGGAATAGAGACCCAGTACTTC.